The present T cell receptor (beta chain) was sequenced within a study of blood T cell repertoires in COVID-19. At the level of the study: Some COVID-19 samples were acute and others convalescent; all came from the United States, Italy and Spain. Sources were T cells, B-cell-depleted T cells, or PBMCs; the material itself was cDNA or gDNA.

Source study methods: Estimation of nucleated cell counts relied on the amplification of reference gene primers. Using immunoSEQ multiplex PCR, the repertoire was profiled, and TCRdb retains in-frame clones only, with some absent. The V and J calls and clone size were taken over from that table, and D and trimming were inferred from the DNA. The repertoire holds about 270,000 clones, with about nine tenths as singletons. Sequences were obtained from peripheral blood. The sequence was collected from a man aged 35-49 years with active or convalescent COVID-19.

The CDR3 loop is CAWRGTGLSFSPLHF. CDR3 coding DNA: TGTGCCTGGAGGGGGACAGGGTTAAGTTTTTCACCCCTCCACTTT. The chain has TRBV30 and TRBJ1-6; 9 nucleotides align to TRBD1. J was trimmed by 9 bases and V by 3 bases; bases with no gene match: 9. The CDR3 spans 15 residues. Germline-derived CDR1 and CDR2 are GTSNPN and SVGIG (reference sequence).